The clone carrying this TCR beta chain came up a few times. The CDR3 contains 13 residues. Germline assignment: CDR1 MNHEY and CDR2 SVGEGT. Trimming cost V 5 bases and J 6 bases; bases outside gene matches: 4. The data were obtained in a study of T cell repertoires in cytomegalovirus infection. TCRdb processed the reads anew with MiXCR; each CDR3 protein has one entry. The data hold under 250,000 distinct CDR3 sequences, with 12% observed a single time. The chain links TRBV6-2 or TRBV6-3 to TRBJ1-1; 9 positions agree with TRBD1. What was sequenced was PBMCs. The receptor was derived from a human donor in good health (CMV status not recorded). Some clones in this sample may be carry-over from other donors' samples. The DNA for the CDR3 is TGTGCCAGCAGTGGGACAGGGTCGTCTGAAGCTTTCTTT. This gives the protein CASSGTGSSEAFF.